Listed below are T cell receptor beta chains from one sample, sequenced in a study of blood T cell repertoires in COVID-19. Only in-frame clones appear in the TCRdb table, and some are missing; sequencing was by immunoSEQ multiplex PCR. The sample contains 270,000 or so clones, 82% of which appear only once. Sequencing was performed on peripheral blood. The receptor set was obtained from a woman younger than 35 with acute or convalescent COVID-19. CDR3s include the opening cysteine and the closing phenylalanine or tryptophan. The order of the fields is CDR3 protein, CDR3 DNA, V gene, D gene, clone size, J gene. D genes are given only for firm matches. Rows may omit the clone size; those that give it use once, few, many or a size class.

CDR3 protein: CASSPPGAGAYEQYF
CDR3 DNA: TGTGCCAGCAGTCCCCCCGGGGCGGGAGCCTACGAGCAGTACTTC
V gene: TRBV28
D gene: TRBD2
clone size: -
J gene: TRBJ2-7

CDR3 protein: CASSEFSGRYNEQFF
CDR3 DNA: TGTGCCAGCAGCGAGTTTAGCGGGAGATACAATGAGCAGTTCTTC
V gene: TRBV6-5
D gene: TRBD2
clone size: -
J gene: TRBJ2-1

CDR3 protein: CASSLDFGELFF
CDR3 DNA: TGTGCCAGCAGTTTGGACTTCGGGGAGCTGTTTTTT
V gene: TRBV27
D gene: -
clone size: -
J gene: TRBJ2-2

CDR3 protein: CASSYVAGSTDTQYF
CDR3 DNA: TGTGCCAGCAGTTACGTGGCAGGGAGCACAGATACGCAGTATTTT
V gene: TRBV6-6
D gene: -
clone size: -
J gene: TRBJ2-3

CDR3 protein: CASSRRQNTEAFF
CDR3 DNA: TGTGCCAGCAGCCGCAGACAGAACACTGAAGCTTTCTTT
V gene: TRBV11-2
D gene: -
clone size: -
J gene: TRBJ1-1

CDR3 protein: CASSWTTGGIELFF
CDR3 DNA: TGTGCCAGCAGCTGGACGACAGGGGGTATTGAACTGTTTTTT
V gene: TRBV7-9
D gene: TRBD1
clone size: -
J gene: TRBJ1-4

CDR3 protein: CASSRGLAGGPYEQFF
CDR3 DNA: TGTGCCAGCAGCAGGGGACTAGCGGGAGGGCCCTATGAGCAGTTCTTC
V gene: TRBV5-5
D gene: TRBD2
clone size: -
J gene: TRBJ2-1

CDR3 protein: CASSISGSTDTQYF
CDR3 DNA: TGTGCCAGTAGTATCTCCGGGAGCACAGATACGCAGTATTTT
V gene: TRBV19
D gene: -
clone size: -
J gene: TRBJ2-3

CDR3 protein: CASSQAGLAQETQYF
CDR3 DNA: TGTGCCAGCAGCCAAGCGGGATTGGCCCAAGAGACCCAGTACTTC
V gene: TRBV3-1/TRBV3-2
D gene: -
clone size: few
J gene: TRBJ2-5

CDR3 protein: CASSLNPGGGTEAFF
CDR3 DNA: TGTGCCAGCAGCTTAAATCCAGGGGGCGGTACTGAAGCTTTCTTT
V gene: TRBV7-2
D gene: TRBD1
clone size: -
J gene: TRBJ1-1

CDR3 protein: CASSDDSVSYEQYF
CDR3 DNA: TGTGCCAGCAGCGACGACAGTGTTTCCTACGAGCAGTACTTC
V gene: TRBV9
D gene: -
clone size: -
J gene: TRBJ2-7

CDR3 protein: CASSQVGTGLGETQYF
CDR3 DNA: TGCGCCAGCAGCCAGGTCGGGACAGGGCTAGGAGAGACCCAGTACTTC
V gene: TRBV4-1
D gene: TRBD1
clone size: -
J gene: TRBJ2-5

CDR3 protein: CASSLRDTRTEAFF
CDR3 DNA: TGCGCCAGCAGCTTGAGGGACACTCGCACTGAAGCTTTCTTT
V gene: TRBV5-1
D gene: -
clone size: -
J gene: TRBJ1-1

CDR3 protein: CASSLRTSAQETQYF
CDR3 DNA: TGTGCCAGCAGCTTAAGGACTAGCGCACAAGAGACCCAGTACTTC
V gene: TRBV11-2
D gene: TRBD2
clone size: -
J gene: TRBJ2-5

CDR3 protein: CAISQLADTDTQYF
CDR3 DNA: TGTGCCATCAGTCAACTAGCGGACACAGATACGCAGTATTTT
V gene: TRBV10-3
D gene: TRBD2
clone size: -
J gene: TRBJ2-3

CDR3 protein: CASSLQGMGQGTEAFF
CDR3 DNA: TGCGCCAGCAGCTTACAGGGGATGGGACAAGGCACTGAAGCTTTCTTT
V gene: TRBV5-1
D gene: TRBD1
clone size: few
J gene: TRBJ1-1

CDR3 protein: CASDQGGNPYEQYF
CDR3 DNA: TGTGCCAGCGACCAAGGGGGCAACCCCTACGAGCAGTACTTC
V gene: TRBV6-5
D gene: TRBD1
clone size: -
J gene: TRBJ2-7

CDR3 protein: CASSGGVTEAFF
CDR3 DNA: TGCGCCAGCAGCGGAGGGGTTACTGAAGCTTTCTTT
V gene: TRBV5-1
D gene: -
clone size: -
J gene: TRBJ1-1

CDR3 protein: CASSHQKPGLEWGIGYNEQFF
CDR3 DNA: TGCGCCAGCAGCCATCAAAAACCGGGACTAGAGTGGGGGATCGGTTACAATGAGCAGTTCTTC
V gene: TRBV4-1
D gene: TRBD2
clone size: -
J gene: TRBJ2-1

CDR3 protein: CASSQPGTWVNGYTF
CDR3 DNA: TGTGCCAGCAGCCAACCCGGGACATGGGTTAATGGCTACACCTTC
V gene: TRBV3-1/TRBV3-2
D gene: -
clone size: -
J gene: TRBJ1-2

CDR3 protein: CASSDLQGTPQHF
CDR3 DNA: TGTGCCAGCAGTGACCTCCAGGGTACGCCCCAGCATTTT
V gene: TRBV2
D gene: -
clone size: -
J gene: TRBJ1-5

CDR3 protein: CASSLDLTGAGRSYEQYF
CDR3 DNA: TGTGCCAGCAGCTTAGATCTTACAGGGGCGGGCCGATCCTACGAGCAGTACTTC
V gene: TRBV11-2
D gene: TRBD1
clone size: few
J gene: TRBJ2-7

CDR3 protein: CASSYPGLAGEETQYF
CDR3 DNA: TGTGCCAGCAGTTACCCTGGACTAGCGGGAGAAGAGACCCAGTACTTC
V gene: TRBV6-2/TRBV6-3
D gene: TRBD2
clone size: -
J gene: TRBJ2-5

CDR3 protein: CASSLQGDYEQYF
CDR3 DNA: TGCGCCAGCAGCTTGCAAGGGGATTACGAGCAGTACTTC
V gene: TRBV5-1
D gene: -
clone size: -
J gene: TRBJ2-7

CDR3 protein: CASSLSAATARGELFF
CDR3 DNA: TGTGCCAGCAGCTTATCAGCGGCGACCGCTCGCGGGGAGCTGTTTTTT
V gene: TRBV7-8
D gene: -
clone size: -
J gene: TRBJ2-2

CDR3 protein: CASSWRLSEDTQYF
CDR3 DNA: TGTGCCAGCAGCTGGCGACTGAGCGAGGATACGCAGTATTTT
V gene: TRBV7-9
D gene: -
clone size: -
J gene: TRBJ2-3

CDR3 protein: CSVARTDMNTEAFF
CDR3 DNA: TGCAGCGTTGCCCGGACAGATATGAACACTGAAGCTTTCTTT
V gene: TRBV29-1
D gene: -
clone size: -
J gene: TRBJ1-1

CDR3 protein: CASNPSLAGVREQYF
CDR3 DNA: TGTGCCAGCAACCCCTCCCTAGCGGGAGTACGGGAGCAGTACTTC
V gene: TRBV6-5
D gene: TRBD2
clone size: -
J gene: TRBJ2-7

CDR3 protein: CASSLIPRRGLSQPQHF
CDR3 DNA: TGTGCCAGCAGCTTAATTCCCAGGCGTGGGCTGAGTCAGCCCCAGCATTTT
V gene: TRBV7-3
D gene: -
clone size: -
J gene: TRBJ1-5

CDR3 protein: CASHIAGTANEKLFF
CDR3 DNA: TGTGCCAGCCATATCGCGGGGACAGCGAATGAAAAACTGTTTTTT
V gene: TRBV19
D gene: TRBD1
clone size: -
J gene: TRBJ1-4

CDR3 protein: CASSVGLAGPRETQYF
CDR3 DNA: TGTGCCAGCAGCGTAGGACTAGCGGGGCCGAGGGAGACCCAGTACTTC
V gene: TRBV7-2
D gene: TRBD2
clone size: -
J gene: TRBJ2-5

CDR3 protein: CASSYLGRDDTEAFF
CDR3 DNA: TGTGCCAGCAGTTACCTGGGCAGGGATGACACTGAAGCTTTCTTT
V gene: TRBV6-2/TRBV6-3
D gene: -
clone size: once
J gene: TRBJ1-1

CDR3 protein: CASSSTGWGEKLFF
CDR3 DNA: TGTGCCAGCAGCTCGACAGGTTGGGGTGAAAAACTGTTTTTT
V gene: TRBV25-1
D gene: -
clone size: -
J gene: TRBJ1-4

CDR3 protein: CASSLGGSGSQETQYF
CDR3 DNA: TGCGCCAGCAGCTTGGGAGGTAGCGGGAGCCAAGAGACCCAGTACTTC
V gene: TRBV5-1
D gene: TRBD2
clone size: -
J gene: TRBJ2-5

CDR3 protein: CAISEGSVNTEAFF
CDR3 DNA: TGTGCCATCAGTGAGGGAAGCGTGAACACTGAAGCTTTCTTT
V gene: TRBV10-3
D gene: -
clone size: -
J gene: TRBJ1-1

CDR3 protein: CASSYRGSSYNEQFF
CDR3 DNA: TGCGCCAGCAGTTACAGGGGGAGCTCCTACAATGAGCAGTTCTTC
V gene: TRBV10-1
D gene: TRBD1
clone size: -
J gene: TRBJ2-1

CDR3 protein: CASSLAGGQETQYF
CDR3 DNA: TGTGCCAGCAGCCTAGCGGGAGGACAAGAGACCCAGTACTTC
V gene: TRBV2
D gene: TRBD2
clone size: -
J gene: TRBJ2-5

CDR3 protein: CASTRHAGNEKLFF
CDR3 DNA: TGTGCCAGTACCAGACACGCAGGGAATGAAAAACTGTTTTTT
V gene: TRBV19
D gene: -
clone size: few
J gene: TRBJ1-4

CDR3 protein: CASSQNSGKETQYF
CDR3 DNA: TGTGCCAGCAGCCAAAATAGCGGCAAAGAGACCCAGTACTTC
V gene: TRBV28
D gene: -
clone size: -
J gene: TRBJ2-5

CDR3 protein: CASSQTAGTGGGQPQHF
CDR3 DNA: TGTGCCAGCAGTCAAACAGCCGGGACAGGGGGCGGGCAGCCCCAGCATTTT
V gene: TRBV6-6
D gene: TRBD1
clone size: -
J gene: TRBJ1-5

CDR3 protein: CASTMTSGYYNEQFF
CDR3 DNA: TGTGCCAGCACAATGACTAGCGGATACTACAATGAGCAGTTCTTC
V gene: TRBV6-5
D gene: TRBD2
clone size: -
J gene: TRBJ2-1

CDR3 protein: CASRREGGEKLFF
CDR3 DNA: TGTGCCAGCAGGCGAGAAGGGGGTGAAAAACTGTTTTTT
V gene: TRBV11-3
D gene: -
clone size: once
J gene: TRBJ1-4

CDR3 protein: CASRPNRDRGAYEQYF
CDR3 DNA: TGTGCCAGTAGACCGAACCGGGACAGGGGTGCCTACGAGCAGTACTTC
V gene: TRBV19
D gene: TRBD1
clone size: -
J gene: TRBJ2-7

CDR3 protein: CATSARTGELFF
CDR3 DNA: TGTGCCACCAGCGCCCGGACCGGGGAGCTGTTTTTT
V gene: TRBV15
D gene: -
clone size: -
J gene: TRBJ2-2

CDR3 protein: CASSSDNTDTQYF
CDR3 DNA: TGTGCCAGTAGTAGCGACAACACAGATACGCAGTATTTT
V gene: TRBV19
D gene: -
clone size: -
J gene: TRBJ2-3

CDR3 protein: CASSSVTGQGSFDTEAFF
CDR3 DNA: TGTGCCAGCAGCAGTGTTACGGGACAGGGCTCCTTTGACACTGAAGCTTTCTTT
V gene: TRBV6-2/TRBV6-3
D gene: TRBD1
clone size: -
J gene: TRBJ1-1

CDR3 protein: CASSQATLDRVSPLHF
CDR3 DNA: TGCGCCAGCAGCCAAGCAACCTTGGACAGGGTTTCACCCCTCCACTTT
V gene: TRBV4-3
D gene: TRBD1
clone size: many
J gene: TRBJ1-6

CDR3 protein: CASSLVLAGDNEQFF
CDR3 DNA: TGCGCCAGCAGCTTGGTTCTAGCGGGAGACAATGAGCAGTTCTTC
V gene: TRBV5-1
D gene: TRBD2
clone size: -
J gene: TRBJ2-1

CDR3 protein: CASSQELQTGASYEQYF
CDR3 DNA: TGTGCCAGCAGCCAAGAGCTTCAGACAGGGGCGTCCTACGAGCAGTACTTC
V gene: TRBV3-1/TRBV3-2
D gene: TRBD1
clone size: -
J gene: TRBJ2-7

CDR3 protein: CASSYLARGQFEQYF
CDR3 DNA: TGTGCCAGCAGTTACTTGGCACGAGGGCAGTTCGAGCAGTACTTC
V gene: TRBV6-2/TRBV6-3
D gene: -
clone size: -
J gene: TRBJ2-7

CDR3 protein: CASSFSGNTGELFF
CDR3 DNA: TGTGCCAGCAGCTTTAGCGGGAACACCGGGGAGCTGTTTTTT
V gene: TRBV11-1
D gene: -
clone size: -
J gene: TRBJ2-2

CDR3 protein: CASSPDLAGGETQYF
CDR3 DNA: TGTGCCAGCAGCCCAGATCTAGCGGGAGGTGAGACCCAGTACTTC
V gene: TRBV3-1/TRBV3-2
D gene: TRBD2
clone size: -
J gene: TRBJ2-5

CDR3 protein: CASSSRDFAYNQPQHF
CDR3 DNA: TGTGCCAGCAGTTCCCGGGACTTCGCTTACAATCAGCCCCAGCATTTT
V gene: TRBV6-2/TRBV6-3
D gene: -
clone size: few
J gene: TRBJ1-5